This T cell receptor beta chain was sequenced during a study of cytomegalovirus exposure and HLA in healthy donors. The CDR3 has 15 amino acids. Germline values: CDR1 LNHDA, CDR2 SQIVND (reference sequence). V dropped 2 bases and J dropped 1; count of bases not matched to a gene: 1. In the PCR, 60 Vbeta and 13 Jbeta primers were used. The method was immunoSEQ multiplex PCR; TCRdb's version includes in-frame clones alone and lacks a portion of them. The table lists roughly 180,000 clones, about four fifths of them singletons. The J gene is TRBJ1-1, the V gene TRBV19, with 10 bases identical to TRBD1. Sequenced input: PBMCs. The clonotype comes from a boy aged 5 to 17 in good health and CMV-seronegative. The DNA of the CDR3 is TGTGCCAGTAGTATAAGACAGGGGGCGAACACTGAAGCTTTCTTT. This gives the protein CASSIRQGANTEAFF.